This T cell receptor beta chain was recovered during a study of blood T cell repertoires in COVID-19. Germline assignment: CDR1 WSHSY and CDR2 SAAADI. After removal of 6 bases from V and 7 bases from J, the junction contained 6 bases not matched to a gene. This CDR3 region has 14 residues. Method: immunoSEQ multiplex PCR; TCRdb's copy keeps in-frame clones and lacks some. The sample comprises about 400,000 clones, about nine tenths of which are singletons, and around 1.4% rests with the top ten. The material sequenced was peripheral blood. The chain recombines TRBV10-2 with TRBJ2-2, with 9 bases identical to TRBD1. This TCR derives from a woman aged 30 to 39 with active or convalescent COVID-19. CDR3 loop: CASRGTGSVGELFF. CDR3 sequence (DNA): TGCGCCAGCAGAGGGACAGGGTCCGTCGGGGAGCTGTTTTTT.